One sample yielded the 18 T cell receptor beta chains listed below, sequenced in a study of T cells in Graves' hyperthyroidism and ophthalmopathy. From RNA transcripts, TCR beta CDR3 regions were amplified. An initial round of RT-PCR targeting the TCR CDR3 relied on the HTBI primer set. TCRdb ran MiXCR on the multiplex PCR reads and lists one entry per CDR3 protein. The repertoire holds about half a million distinct CDR3 sequences, with 20% to 25% as singletons. Sequencing used blood. These receptors all stem from a man between 18 and 35 years old with Graves' hyperthyroidism.

This clonotype was picked up many times. The chain employs TRBV6-5 and TRBJ2-7; D is perhaps TRBD1 (6 bases). Germline CDR1 reads MNHEY; CDR2 reads SVGAGI. Trimming took off 0 bases at V and 2 bases at J, with 11 bases between the two ends. The CDR3 is 15 amino acids. CDR3 residues: CASSYSGHETYEQYF. The CDR3, as DNA: TGTGCCAGCAGTTACTCGGGACACGAGACCTACGAGCAGTACTTC.

There are a few counts of this clonotype. The junction does not match germline at one end; this may be a read error. The rearrangement joins TRBV2 to TRBJ1-1; 7 bases align to TRBD1. CDR3 length: 12 residues. Looked up from germline, CDR1 is SNHLY and CDR2 is FYNNEI. CDR3 residues: CASAGGRTEASF. In DNA, the CDR3 is TGTGCCAGCGCAGGGGGAAGAACTGAAGCTTCCTTT. The whole variable domain, filled in from reference TRBV2 and TRBJ1-1, reads EPEVTQTPSHQVTQMGQEVILRCVPISNHLYFYWYRQILGQKVEFLVSFYNNEISEKSEIFDDQFSVERPDGSNFTLKIRSTKLEDSAMYFCASAGGRTEASFGQGTRLTVV.

This clonotype was seen ten or more times. The genes are TRBV27 and TRBJ1-5, with D perhaps TRBD1 (6 bases). CDR1 is MNHEY and CDR2 is SMNVEV in the germline V gene (reference sequence). The CDR3 covers 19 residues. V was clipped by 6 bases and J by 4 bases, with 28 bases between them. The CDR3 sequence: CASSPRITLLQGGNQPQHF. In DNA, the CDR3 is TGTGCCAGCAGCCCCCGGATCACTCTCCTACAGGGCGGGAATCAGCCCCAGCATTTT.

This clonotype has at least ten counts. The CDR3 reads CASSPTGRGGELFF. CDR3 DNA: TGCGCCAGCAGCCCTACAGGGAGGGGCGGGGAGCTGTTTTTT. The V call is TRBV10-1, the J call TRBJ2-2; a weak D match, TRBD2 (7 bases). Germline CDR1 WNHNN, CDR2 SYGVQD (reference sequence). The CDR3 is 14 residues long. With 6 bases removed from V and 7 bases from J, the gap between germline ends came to 15 bases.

With respect to this clonotype: At one end the junction does not follow the germline gene, possibly because of a read error. The V call is TRBV5-6, the J call TRBJ2-2, with D maybe TRBD1 (6 bases). Per the germline V gene, CDR1 is SGHDT and CDR2 is YYEEEE. The CDR3 sequence is 15 residues long. CDR3 amino acids: CASSQLRGRTGELCF. The DNA for the CDR3 is TGTGCCAGCAGCCAACTCAGGGGTAGGACCGGGGAGCTGTGTTTT.

This clonotype was recorded many times. The chain joins TRBV9 to TRBJ2-2; 8 nucleotides line up with TRBD1. The V gene's germline CDR1 is SGDLS and CDR2 YYNGEE. Trimming removed 4 bases from V and 0 bases from J; junction bases left unmatched: 8. The CDR3 has 17 amino acids. CDR3 nucleotide sequence: TGTGCCAGCAGCTCGAGGACGGGACAGGCGAACACCGGGGAGCTGTTTTTT. Its protein is CASSSRTGQANTGELFF.

This clonotype was recorded many times. The chain carries TRBV12-3 or TRBV12-4 and TRBJ1-3; 10 bases align to TRBD1. Germline trimming cut 5 bases from V and 5 bases from J; bases unmatched to any gene: 6. The CDR3 covers 15 residues. The CDR3 protein is CASSPGQGLRNTIYF. CDR3 nucleotides: TGTGCCAGCAGTCCGGGACAGGGGCTTAGAAACACCATATATTTT.

Details on this clonotype: At one of its ends the junction is not consistent with the germline gene, which may arise from a read error. The CDR3 region is CSALDSLNSEAFF. The CDR3 nucleotides are TGCAGCGCGCTGGACAGCCTGAACTCTGAAGCTTTCTTT. This chain connects TRBV29-1 to TRBJ1-1, with a possible D match to TRBD1 (6 bases). CDR1 is SQVTM, CDR2 ANQGSEA, per germline. This CDR3 contains 13 residues.

In regard to this clonotype: A read error is possible here, since a much larger clone lies one base away. This rearrangement joins TRBV28 to TRBJ2-7, with no clear D. The CDR3 loop spans 15 amino acids. Trimming cost V 6 bases and J 1 base, with 16 bases left between them. Germline values: CDR1 MDHEN, CDR2 SYDVKM. The CDR3 is CASRRRAWRSYEQYF. CDR3 nucleotide sequence: TGTGCCAGCAGGAGACGGGCATGGAGATCCTACGAGCAGTACTTC. The full variable domain, its missing parts supplied by reference TRBV28 and TRBJ2-7, is DVKVTQSSRYLVKRTGEKVFLECVQDMDHENMFWYRQDPGLGLRLIYFSYDVKMKEKGDIPEGYSVSREKKERFSLILESASTNQTSMYLCASRRRAWRSYEQYFGPGTRLTVT.

The rearrangement joins TRBV2 to TRBJ2-7; 11 nucleotides align to TRBD2. Germline loops: CDR1 SNHLY, CDR2 FYNNEI. The V and J ends lost 1 base and 4 bases, in that order; junction bases with no gene match: 3. CDR3 size: 15 residues. The CDR3 loop is CASSEGLAGLYEQYF. The CDR3 DNA sequence: TGTGCCAGCAGTGAAGGACTAGCGGGACTGTACGAGCAGTACTTC.

This clonotype has just one count. The gene calls are TRBV6-1 and TRBJ1-1; 7 bases fit TRBD1. Germline values: CDR1 MNHNS, CDR2 SASEGT. The CDR3 is made up of 16 amino acids. After removal of 6 bases from V and 1 base from J, the junction contained 11 bases not matched to a gene. This CDR3 is CASRNRQGGGNTEAFF. The DNA of the CDR3 is TGTGCCAGCAGGAATCGACAGGGAGGTGGGAACACTGAAGCTTTCTTT.

V is TRBV7-2 and J is TRBJ2-2; a possible D gene is TRBD1 (5 bases). CDR3 length equals 14 residues. Per germline, CDR1 SGHTA and CDR2 FQGNSA. Between the trimmed V and J ends, which lost 3 bases and 5 bases, there was a span of 10 bases. The CDR3 DNA sequence: TGTGCCAGCAGCTTGCCCAGGGATACCGGGGAGCTGTTTTTT. This encodes CASSLPRDTGELFF.

This clonotype was seen only a few times. This may come from a read error, since a much larger clone is one base off. The chain joins TRBV30 to TRBJ1-3; D gene uncertain. The CDR3 covers 13 residues. Trimming took 0 bases from V and 4 from J, leaving 7 bases between them. Germline values: CDR1 GTSNPN, CDR2 SVGIG (reference sequence). For the CDR3, the DNA is TGTGCCTGGAGTGTAGCAGGAGGAAACACCATATATTTT. Translated, it gives CAWSVAGGNTIYF.

This clonotype has only a few counts. The chain employs TRBV9 and TRBJ2-5, with 9 bases that match TRBD2. This CDR3 is 15 amino acids long. Trimming cost V 4 bases and J 3 bases; bases outside gene matches: 7. The germline V gene encodes CDR1 SGDLS and CDR2 YYNGEE. CDR3: CASSPVAGAKETQYF. The CDR3 coding sequence is TGTGCCAGCAGCCCAGTAGCGGGGGCGAAAGAGACCCAGTACTTC.

The sample holds many counts of this clonotype. The CDR3: CASGSDREGHTEAFF. The CDR3 DNA follows: TGTGCTAGTGGTTCGGACAGGGAAGGTCACACTGAAGCTTTCTTT. The V and J genes are TRBV12-5 and TRBJ1-1, with 8 bases identical to TRBD1. V lost 4 bases to trimming and J lost 3 bases; unmatched junction nucleotides: 7. This CDR3 contains 15 residues. Germline lookup yields CDR1 LGHNT and CDR2 FRNRAP.

In the case of this clonotype: The conserved closing phenylalanine or tryptophan is absent in this CDR3, likely reflecting a read error. J is TRBJ1-2 and V is TRBV9, with 7 bases aligning to TRBD1. This CDR3 spans 13 amino acids. J gave up 4 bases and V 4 bases, and 4 bases lay outside the gene matches. CDR1 and CDR2 from the germline V gene are SGDLS and YYNGEE. The DNA of the CDR3 is TGTGCCAGCAGCTTCAGACAGGGCTATGGCTACACCGTC. This gives the protein CASSFRQGYGYTV.

This clonotype was recorded many times. The V call is TRBV12-5, the J call TRBJ2-7; D unclear. Germline CDR1 reads LGHNT; CDR2 reads FRNRAP. Trimming pared 2 bases from V and 1 base from J, leaving 6 bases between. CDR3 length equals 13 residues. The CDR3 DNA reads TGTGCTAGTGGTTTGTCGGGTTCCTACGAGCAGTACTTC. Amino acid sequence: CASGLSGSYEQYF.

The chain is built from TRBV18 and TRBJ1-3; D is possibly TRBD1 (5 bases). Germline V gives CDR1 KGHSH, CDR2 LQKENI. The CDR3 totals 17 residues. The V end lost 6 bases, the J end lost 2 bases, and 20 bases lay between the germline ends. The CDR3 nucleotides read TGTGCCAGCTCCTCGAAACAGGATTTCATGGCTGGAAACACCATATATTTT. Protein: CASSSKQDFMAGNTIYF. The whole variable domain, remainder taken from reference TRBV18 and TRBJ1-3, is NAGVMQNPRHLVRRRGQEARLRCSPMKGHSHVYWYRQLPEEGLKFMVYLQKENIIDESGMPKERFSAEFPKEGPSILRIQQVVRGDSAAYFCASSSKQDFMAGNTIYFGEGSWLTVV.